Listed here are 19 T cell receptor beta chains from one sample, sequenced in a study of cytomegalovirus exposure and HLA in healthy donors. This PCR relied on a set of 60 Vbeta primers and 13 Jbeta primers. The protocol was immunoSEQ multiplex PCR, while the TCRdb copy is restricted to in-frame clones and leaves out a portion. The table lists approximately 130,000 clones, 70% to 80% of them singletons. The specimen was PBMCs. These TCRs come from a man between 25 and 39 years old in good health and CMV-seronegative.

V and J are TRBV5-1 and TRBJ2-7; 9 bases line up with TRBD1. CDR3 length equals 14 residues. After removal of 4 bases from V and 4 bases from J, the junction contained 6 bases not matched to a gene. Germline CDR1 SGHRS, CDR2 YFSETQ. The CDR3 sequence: CASSVTGQGYEQYF. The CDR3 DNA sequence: TGCGCCAGCAGCGTGACGGGACAGGGATACGAGCAGTACTTC. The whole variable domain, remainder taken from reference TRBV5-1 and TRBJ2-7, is KAGVTQTPRYLIKTRGQQVTLSCSPISGHRSVSWYQQTPGQGLQFLFEYFSETQRNKGNFPGRFSGRQFSNSRSEMNVSTLELGDSALYLCASSVTGQGYEQYFGPGTRLTVT.

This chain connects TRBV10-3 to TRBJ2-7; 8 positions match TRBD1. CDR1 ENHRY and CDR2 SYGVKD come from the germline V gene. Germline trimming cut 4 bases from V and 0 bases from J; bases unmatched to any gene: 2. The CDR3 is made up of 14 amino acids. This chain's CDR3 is CAISGQGHSYEQYF. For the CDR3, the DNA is TGTGCCATCAGTGGACAGGGGCACTCCTACGAGCAGTACTTC.

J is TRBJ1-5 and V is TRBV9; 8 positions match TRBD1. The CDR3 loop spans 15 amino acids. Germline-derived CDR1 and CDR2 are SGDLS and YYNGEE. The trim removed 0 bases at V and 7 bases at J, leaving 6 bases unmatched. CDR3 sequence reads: CASSVGTGSGQPQHF. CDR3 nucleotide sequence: TGTGCCAGCAGCGTAGGGACAGGGTCCGGACAGCCCCAGCATTTT.

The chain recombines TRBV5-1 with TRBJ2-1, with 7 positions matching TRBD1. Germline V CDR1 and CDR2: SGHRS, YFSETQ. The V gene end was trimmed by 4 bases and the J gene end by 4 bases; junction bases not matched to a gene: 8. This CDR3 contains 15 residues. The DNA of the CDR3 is TGCGCCAGCAGCGCGAGGACAGGCCCATACAATGAGCAGTTCTTC. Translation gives CASSARTGPYNEQFF.

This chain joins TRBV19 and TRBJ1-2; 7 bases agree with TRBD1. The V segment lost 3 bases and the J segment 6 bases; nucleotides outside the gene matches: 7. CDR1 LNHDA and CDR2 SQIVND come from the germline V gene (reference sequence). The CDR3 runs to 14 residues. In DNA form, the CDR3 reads TGTGCCAGTAGTATTGGACTGGGGACAGATGGCTACACCTTC. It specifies CASSIGLGTDGYTF. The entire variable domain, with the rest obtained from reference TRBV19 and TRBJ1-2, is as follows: DGGITQSPKYLFRKEGQNVTLSCEQNLNHDAMYWYRQDPGQGLRLIYYSQIVNDFQKGDIAEGYSVSREKKESFPLTVTSAQKNPTAFYLCASSIGLGTDGYTFGSGTRLTVV.

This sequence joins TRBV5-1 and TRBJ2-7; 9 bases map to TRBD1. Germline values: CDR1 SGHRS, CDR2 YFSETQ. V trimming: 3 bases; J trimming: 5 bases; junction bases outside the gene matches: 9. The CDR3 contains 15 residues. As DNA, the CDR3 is TGCGCCAGCAGCTCTTATTGGACAGGGGTCGACGAGCAGTACTTC. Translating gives CASSSYWTGVDEQYF.

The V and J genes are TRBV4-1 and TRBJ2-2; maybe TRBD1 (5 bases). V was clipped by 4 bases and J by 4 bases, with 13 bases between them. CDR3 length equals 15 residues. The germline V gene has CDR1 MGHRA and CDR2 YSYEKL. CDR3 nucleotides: TGCGCCAGCAGCCCCTCCGACAGACTCACCGGGGAGCTGTTTTTT. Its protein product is CASSPSDRLTGELFF.

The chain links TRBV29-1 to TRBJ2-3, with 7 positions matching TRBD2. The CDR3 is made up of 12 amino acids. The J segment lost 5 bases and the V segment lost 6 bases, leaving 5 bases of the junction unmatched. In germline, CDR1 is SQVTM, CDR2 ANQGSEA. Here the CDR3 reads CSVGGGVDTQYF. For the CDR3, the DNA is TGCAGCGTGGGGGGGGGAGTAGATACGCAGTATTTT.

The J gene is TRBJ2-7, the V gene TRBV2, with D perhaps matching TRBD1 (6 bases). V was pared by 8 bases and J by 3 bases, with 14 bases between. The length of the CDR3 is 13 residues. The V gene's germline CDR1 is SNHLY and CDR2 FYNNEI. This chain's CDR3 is CASGAGEGYEQYF. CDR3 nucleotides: TGTGCCAGCGGGGCAGGGGAAGGCTACGAGCAGTACTTC.

CDR3 DNA: TGCGCCAGCAGCCAAGGAATCGGGACTCACACAGATACGCAGTATTTT. This encodes CASSQGIGTHTDTQYF. The gene calls are TRBV4-3 and TRBJ2-3; tentatively, D is TRBD2 (6 bases). In germline, CDR1 is LGHNA, CDR2 YSLEER. The V and J ends lost 1 base and 2 bases respectively, with 13 bases between them. The CDR3 totals 16 residues.

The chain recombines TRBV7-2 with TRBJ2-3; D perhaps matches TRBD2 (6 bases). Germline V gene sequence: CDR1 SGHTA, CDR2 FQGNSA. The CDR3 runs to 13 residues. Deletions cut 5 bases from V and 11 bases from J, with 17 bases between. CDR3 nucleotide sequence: TGTGCCAGCAGCCCTGGGACTCAAAGGGGGCAGTATTTT. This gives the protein CASSPGTQRGQYF.

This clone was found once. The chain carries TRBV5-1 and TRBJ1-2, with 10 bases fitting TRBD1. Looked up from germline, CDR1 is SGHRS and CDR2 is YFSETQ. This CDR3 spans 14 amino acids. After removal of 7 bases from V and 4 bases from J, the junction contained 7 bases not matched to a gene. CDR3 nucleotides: TGCGCCAGCGGAGACAGGGGGCCGAGCTATGGCTACACCTTC. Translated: CASGDRGPSYGYTF.

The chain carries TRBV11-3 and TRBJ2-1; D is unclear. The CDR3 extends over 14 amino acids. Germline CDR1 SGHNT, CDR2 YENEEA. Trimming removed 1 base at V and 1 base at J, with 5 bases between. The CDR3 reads CASSLGGSYNEQFF. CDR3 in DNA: TGTGCCAGCAGCTTAGGCGGTTCCTACAATGAGCAGTTCTTC.

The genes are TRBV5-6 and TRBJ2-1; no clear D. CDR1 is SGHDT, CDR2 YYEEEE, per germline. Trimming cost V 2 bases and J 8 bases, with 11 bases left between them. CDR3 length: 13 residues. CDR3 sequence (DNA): TGTGCCAGCAGCTTTCAGAGCCAGGATGAGCAGTTCTTC. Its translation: CASSFQSQDEQFF.

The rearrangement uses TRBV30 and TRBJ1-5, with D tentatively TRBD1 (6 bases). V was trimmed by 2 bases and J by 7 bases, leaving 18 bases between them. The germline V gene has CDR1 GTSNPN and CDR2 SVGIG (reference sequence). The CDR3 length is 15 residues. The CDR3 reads CAWSWGAPGGQPQHF. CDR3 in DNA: TGTGCCTGGAGTTGGGGGGCCCCCGGGGGGCAGCCCCAGCATTTT. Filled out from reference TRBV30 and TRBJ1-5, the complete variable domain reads SQTIHQWPATLVQPVGSPLSLECTVEGTSNPNLYWYRQAAGRGLQLLFYSVGIGQISSEVPQNLSASRPQDRQFILSSKKLLLSDSGFYLCAWSWGAPGGQPQHFGDGTRLSIL.

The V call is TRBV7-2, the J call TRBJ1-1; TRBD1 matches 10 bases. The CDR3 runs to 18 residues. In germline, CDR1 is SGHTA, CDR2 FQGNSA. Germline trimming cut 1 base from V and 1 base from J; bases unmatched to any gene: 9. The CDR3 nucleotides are TGTGCCAGCAGCTTAGGTAGGGACAGGGGCCAAAGGAACACTGAAGCTTTCTTT. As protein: CASSLGRDRGQRNTEAFF.

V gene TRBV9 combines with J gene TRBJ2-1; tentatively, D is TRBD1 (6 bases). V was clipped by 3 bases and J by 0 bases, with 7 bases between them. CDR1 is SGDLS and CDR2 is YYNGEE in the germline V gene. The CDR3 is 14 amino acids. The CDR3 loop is CASSEDSSYNEQFF. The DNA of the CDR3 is TGTGCCAGCAGCGAGGACAGCTCCTACAATGAGCAGTTCTTC.

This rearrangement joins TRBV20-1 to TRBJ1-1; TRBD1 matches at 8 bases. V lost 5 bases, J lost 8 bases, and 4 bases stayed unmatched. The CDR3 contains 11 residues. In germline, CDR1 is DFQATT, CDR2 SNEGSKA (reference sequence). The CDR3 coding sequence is TGCAGTGCTCCGGACAGGGTGGAAGCTTTCTTT. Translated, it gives CSAPDRVEAFF.

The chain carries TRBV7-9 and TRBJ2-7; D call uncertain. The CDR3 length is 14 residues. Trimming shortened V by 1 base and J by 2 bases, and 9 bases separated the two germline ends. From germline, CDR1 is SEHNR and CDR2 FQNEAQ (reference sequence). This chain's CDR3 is CASSLVGTPYEQYF. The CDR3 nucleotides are TGTGCCAGCAGCTTAGTGGGCACACCCTACGAGCAGTACTTC.